A single sample gave rise to the 32 T cell receptor beta chains below, sequenced in a study of blood T cell repertoires in COVID-19. Only in-frame clones appear in the TCRdb table, and some are missing; sequencing was by immunoSEQ multiplex PCR. The sample yields some 87,000 clones, about 87% seen once. The sequenced sample was peripheral blood. These receptors were obtained from a human donor with COVID-19, enrolled during active disease. The donor label of this sample is uncertain.

The gene calls are TRBV25-1 and TRBJ1-4, with D tentatively TRBD1 (5 bases). The V gene lost 3 bases and the J gene lost 8 bases, with 16 bases spanning the gap. Germline V gives CDR1 MGHDK, CDR2 SYGVNS. The CDR3 contains 15 residues. The CDR3 DNA is TGTGCCAGCAGTGATCCCGGGGGAGTGACAGAAAAACTGTTTTTT. As protein: CASSDPGGVTEKLFF.

V is TRBV27 and J is TRBJ1-1; possibly TRBD1 for D (5 bases). The germline CDR1 and CDR2 sequences are MNHEY and SMNVEV (reference sequence). V shed 3 bases and J shed 4 bases, with 9 bases lying between them. The CDR3 length is 13 residues. CDR3 loop: CASSLSGATEAFF. The CDR3 DNA reads as TGTGCCAGCAGTTTGAGTGGGGCCACTGAAGCTTTCTTT.

The chain couples TRBV27 to TRBJ2-1; 9 bases map to TRBD1. The junction had 8 bases not matched to a gene; V was cut back by 8 bases and J by 3 bases. CDR1 MNHEY and CDR2 SMNVEV come from the germline V gene (reference sequence). The length of the CDR3 is 15 residues. CDR3 sequence (DNA): TGTGCCAGCGTCAAGGGGACAGGGCACTACAATGAGCAGTTCTTC. Protein sequence: CASVKGTGHYNEQFF.

This clone is a singleton in its sample. The CDR3 loop is CASAAQGASEKLFF. For the CDR3, the DNA is TGTGCCAGCGCAGCACAGGGGGCGAGTGAAAAACTGTTTTTT. V and J are TRBV2 and TRBJ1-4; 9 positions agree with TRBD1. J gave up 7 bases and V 8 bases, and 8 bases lay outside the gene matches. The CDR3 covers 14 residues. Germline V gene lookup returns CDR1 SNHLY and CDR2 FYNNEI.

The chain employs TRBV11-1 and TRBJ1-6; 7 bases match TRBD1. This CDR3 is built from 13 residues. The germline CDR1 and CDR2 sequences are SGHAT and FQDESV (reference sequence). J gave up 10 bases and V 5 bases, and 5 bases lay outside the gene matches. This CDR3 reads CASSTGTVSPLHF. The CDR3 DNA reads TGTGCCAGCAGCACGGGGACAGTCTCACCCCTCCACTTT.

The rearrangement joins TRBV18 to TRBJ2-2; 10 positions agree with TRBD2. This CDR3 is built from 15 residues. The germline V gene encodes CDR1 KGHSH and CDR2 LQKENI. The V and J ends lost 3 bases and 5 bases, in that order; junction bases with no gene match: 3. This chain's CDR3 is CASSPTSGSTGELFF. The CDR3 coding sequence is TGTGCCAGCTCACCGACTAGCGGGTCTACCGGGGAGCTGTTTTTT.

This clone was found once. This chain joins TRBV18 and TRBJ1-1, with D unclear. V lost 4 bases and J lost 4, with 16 bases in between. CDR3 size: 15 residues. Germline V gene data show CDR1 as KGHSH and CDR2 as LQKENI. Here the CDR3 reads CASSRGARGGTEAFF. CDR3 nucleotides: TGTGCCAGCTCACGTGGAGCGCGAGGAGGCACTGAAGCTTTCTTT.

This clone was detected once. This rearrangement joins TRBV13 to TRBJ1-2; D possibly corresponds to TRBD1 (6 bases). The V gene's germline CDR1 is PRHDT and CDR2 FYEKMQ (reference sequence). This CDR3 comprises 14 residues. Trimming left V 5 bases short and J 3 bases short, with 13 bases between. CDR3 region: CASSPRTAYYGYTF. The CDR3 bases are TGTGCCAGCAGCCCGAGGACAGCGTACTATGGCTACACCTTC.

V usage is TRBV6-5 and J usage is TRBJ1-1, with 7 nucleotides matching TRBD1. CDR3 length equals 14 residues. The J segment lost 4 bases and the V segment lost 6 bases, leaving 8 bases of the junction unmatched. CDR1 is MNHEY, CDR2 SVGAGI, per germline. In DNA form, the CDR3 reads TGTGCCAGCAGACTACAGGGGTCGGTCACTGAAGCTTTCTTT. Residues: CASRLQGSVTEAFF.

The V gene is TRBV6-4, the J gene TRBJ1-1; a weak D match, TRBD1 (6 bases). Looked up from germline, CDR1 is MRHNA and CDR2 is SNTAGT. Deletions cut 7 bases from V and 0 bases from J, with 24 bases between. The CDR3 extends over 18 amino acids. CDR3 coding DNA: TGTGCCAGCACTTCACAGGGTGTGTTTCGGTACATGAACACTGAAGCTTTCTTT. Residues: CASTSQGVFRYMNTEAFF.

The CDR3 loop is CATKTSGGTKKLFF. The CDR3 coding sequence is TGTGCCACCAAAACTTCAGGGGGCACTAAAAAACTGTTTTTT. The rearrangement uses TRBV15 and TRBJ1-4, with 8 bases fitting TRBD1. The CDR3 has 14 residues. Germline CDR1 reads LNHNV; CDR2 reads YYDKDF (reference sequence). Trimming cost V 7 bases and J 9 bases; bases outside gene matches: 10. The whole variable domain, remainder taken from reference TRBV15 and TRBJ1-4, is DAMVIQNPRYQVTQFGKPVTLSCSQTLNHNVMYWYQQKSSQAPKLLFHYYDKDFNNEADTPDNFQSRRPNTSFCFLDIRSPGLGDTAMYLCATKTSGGTKKLFFGSGTQLSVL.

This clone came up many times. This chain links TRBV6-5 with TRBJ1-6; D unclear. CDR1 MNHEY and CDR2 SVGAGI come from the germline V gene. Deletions cut 5 bases from V and 11 bases from J, with 13 bases between. CDR3 length: 13 residues. In DNA form, the CDR3 reads TGTGCCAGCAGTCCGAACGCGGGCCCACCCCTCCACTTT. It is translated as CASSPNAGPPLHF.

The chain carries TRBV3-1 (or the pseudogene TRBV3-2) and TRBJ1-5; the D gene is possibly TRBD1 (5 bases). The CDR3 is made up of 14 amino acids. CDR1 LGHDT and CDR2 YNNKEL come from the germline V gene (reference sequence). V lost 1 base and J lost 4, with 8 bases in between. The CDR3 protein is CASSQGGWNQPQHF. CDR3 sequence (DNA): TGTGCCAGCAGCCAAGGGGGCTGGAATCAGCCCCAGCATTTT.

The V gene is TRBV6-5, the J gene TRBJ1-5; D unclear. Trimming took off 8 bases at V and 6 bases at J, with 5 bases between the two ends. The CDR3 contains 10 residues. Germline loops: CDR1 MNHEY, CDR2 SVGAGI. CDR3: CASHSQPQHF. The CDR3 nucleotides are TGTGCCAGCCACAGTCAGCCCCAGCATTTT.

DNA of the CDR3: TGTGCCAGCAGTGAAACTAGCGGGGGCACAGATACGCAGTATTTT. Translating gives CASSETSGGTDTQYF. The V call is TRBV2, the J call TRBJ2-3; 10 bases match TRBD2. Trimming took 2 bases from V and 1 from J; bases not matched to a gene: 0. The germline V gene encodes CDR1 SNHLY and CDR2 FYNNEI. This CDR3 contains 15 residues.

The J gene is TRBJ1-2, the V gene TRBV29-1; 10 bases are a match to TRBD1. The V segment lost 5 bases and the J segment 7 bases; nucleotides outside the gene matches: 10. The CDR3 is 14 amino acids. Looked up from germline, CDR1 is SQVTM and CDR2 is ANQGSEA. CDR3 region: CSVNRDRGGSGYTF. For the CDR3, the DNA is TGCAGCGTTAACCGGGACAGGGGCGGCTCTGGCTACACCTTC.

This clone was recorded once. The V call is TRBV6-2 or TRBV6-3, the J call TRBJ1-2; D not certain. The CDR3 contains 15 residues. V lost 0 bases, J lost 6 bases, and 14 bases lay in between. The V gene's germline CDR1 is MNHEY and CDR2 SVGEGT. The CDR3 loop is CASSYSTGSINGYTF. The CDR3 DNA reads TGTGCCAGCAGTTACTCGACTGGGAGTATCAATGGCTACACCTTC.

The chain couples TRBV4-1 to TRBJ2-7; 10 bases fit TRBD1. CDR1 and CDR2 from the germline V gene are MGHRA and YSYEKL. The CDR3 covers 16 residues. V lost 4 bases to trimming and J lost 1 base; unmatched junction nucleotides: 7. Here the CDR3 DNA reads TGCGCCAGCAGCCTTGGCGCGGGACAGGGGTCCTACGAGCAGTACTTC. Translating gives CASSLGAGQGSYEQYF.

DNA of the CDR3: TGTGCCAGTAGTAGGAGACTAGCGGGGGCCAGAGATACGCAGTATTTT. Translating gives CASSRRLAGARDTQYF. V gene TRBV19 combines with J gene TRBJ2-3; 12 nucleotides align to TRBD2. The CDR3 is made up of 16 amino acids. CDR1 is LNHDA, CDR2 SQIVND, per germline (reference sequence). The ends lost 4 bases at V and 5 bases at J; junction bases unmatched: 7.

This clone was observed a single time. This sequence joins TRBV24-1 and TRBJ2-3; 8 bases match TRBD1. Trimming cost V 5 bases and J 4 bases; bases outside gene matches: 13. The CDR3 is 17 residues long. CDR1 is KGHDR and CDR2 is SFDVKD in the germline V gene. CDR3 amino acids: CATSGAPGTGKPDTQYF. The CDR3 nucleotides are TGTGCCACCAGTGGAGCCCCCGGGACAGGCAAGCCAGATACGCAGTATTTT.

This clone was observed a few times. The V and J genes are TRBV5-4 and TRBJ2-1; TRBD2 aligns across 9 bases. Losses at the gene ends were 0 bases for V and 5 bases for J; bases not matched to a gene: 9. Germline CDR1 SGHNT, CDR2 YYREEE (reference sequence). This CDR3 contains 17 residues. Here the CDR3 reads CASSLEPAGGPNNEQFF. In DNA, the CDR3 is TGTGCCAGCAGCTTGGAACCGGCGGGAGGGCCCAACAATGAGCAGTTCTTC.

The chain combines TRBV19 with TRBJ1-4; 10 positions match TRBD1. CDR1 LNHDA and CDR2 SQIVND come from the germline V gene (reference sequence). The CDR3 sequence is 14 residues long. Losses at the gene ends were 4 bases for V and 8 bases for J; bases not matched to a gene: 4. The CDR3 spells CASSTDRGGEKLFF. CDR3 coding DNA: TGTGCCAGTAGTACGGACAGGGGGGGCGAAAAACTGTTTTTT. Full variable domain (missing parts from reference TRBV19 and TRBJ1-4): DGGITQSPKYLFRKEGQNVTLSCEQNLNHDAMYWYRQDPGQGLRLIYYSQIVNDFQKGDIAEGYSVSREKKESFPLTVTSAQKNPTAFYLCASSTDRGGEKLFFGSGTQLSVL.

V is TRBV29-1 and J is TRBJ1-3; D is uncertain. CDR1 SQVTM and CDR2 ANQGSEA come from the germline V gene. The CDR3 runs 12 residues. V lost 7 bases, J lost 0 bases, and 7 bases lay in between. CDR3 amino acids: CSARHSGNTIYF. The CDR3 nucleotides are TGCAGCGCCCGACACTCTGGAAACACCATATATTTT.

V usage is TRBV11-3 and J usage is TRBJ2-5, with a possible D match to TRBD2 (7 bases). Germline V lookup: CDR1 SGHNT, CDR2 YENEEA. The V end lost 0 bases, the J end lost 5 bases, and 13 bases lay between the germline ends. The CDR3 has 15 residues. The CDR3 DNA reads TGTGCCAGCAGCTTAGAAGTGGGGGGGCTGGAGACCCAGTACTTC. Residues: CASSLEVGGLETQYF.

This sequence joins TRBV9 and TRBJ2-7, with a weak D call TRBD1 (6 bases). Trimming took off 2 bases at V and 0 bases at J, with 9 bases between the two ends. The germline V gene has CDR1 SGDLS and CDR2 YYNGEE. The CDR3 has 14 residues. In DNA, the CDR3 is TGTGCCAGCAGCGTTACAGGGAGCTCCTACGAGCAGTACTTC. Translated, it gives CASSVTGSSYEQYF. Full variable domain (remainder filled in from reference TRBV9 and TRBJ2-7): DSGVTQTPKHLITATGQRVTLRCSPRSGDLSVYWYQQSLDQGLQFLIQYYNGEERAKGNILERFSAQQFPDLHSELNLSSLELGDSALYFCASSVTGSSYEQYFGPGTRLTVT.

The chain combines TRBV3-1 (or the pseudogene TRBV3-2) with TRBJ1-6; D is uncertain. Trimming took 5 bases from V and 4 from J, leaving 9 bases between them. Germline CDR1 is LGHDT and CDR2 is YNNKEL (reference sequence). CDR3 length: 14 amino acids. The CDR3 region has the DNA TGTGCCAGCAGCGAACGGGGTTATAATTCACCCCTCCACTTT. Its protein product is CASSERGYNSPLHF.

The chain carries TRBV6-5 and TRBJ2-3; 7 bases fit TRBD1. This CDR3 is built from 13 residues. V shed 6 bases, J shed 1 base, and the junction held 1 base outside the gene matches. The germline V gene has CDR1 MNHEY and CDR2 SVGAGI. The CDR3 sequence: CASSDRGTDTQYF. In DNA form, the CDR3 reads TGTGCCAGCAGCGACAGGGGCACAGATACGCAGTATTTT.

CDR3 bases: TGCGCCAGCAGCCAAGGGCAGGGGGGAAATGAGCAGTTCTTC. It translates to CASSQGQGGNEQFF. This chain joins TRBV4-1 and TRBJ2-1, with a weak D call TRBD1 (7 bases). The CDR3 spans 14 residues. Trimming left V 1 base short and J 7 bases short, with 11 bases between. From germline, CDR1 is MGHRA and CDR2 YSYEKL.

CDR3 loop: CASRMGNTEAFF. The DNA of the CDR3 is TGTGCCTCCCGTATGGGCAACACTGAAGCTTTCTTT. The rearrangement uses TRBV24-1 and TRBJ1-1; D is ambiguous. The CDR3 has 12 amino acids. Per germline, CDR1 KGHDR and CDR2 SFDVKD. V lost 12 bases, J lost 2 bases, and 12 bases lay in between.

V gene TRBV10-2 combines with J gene TRBJ1-5; D unclear. The V end was cut by 0 bases, the J end by 3 bases, with 6 bases between. CDR1 WSHSY and CDR2 SAAADI come from the germline V gene. This CDR3 region has 14 residues. The CDR3 is CASSESLANQPQHF. The CDR3, as DNA: TGCGCCAGCAGTGAGTCGTTAGCCAATCAGCCCCAGCATTTT.

The chain joins TRBV30 to TRBJ2-2; D call uncertain. The CDR3 extends over 13 amino acids. CDR1 and CDR2 from the germline V gene are GTSNPN and SVGIG (reference sequence). Trimming shortened V by 2 bases and J by 6 bases, and 10 bases separated the two germline ends. The CDR3 is CAWSLSRAGELFF. CDR3 DNA sequence: TGTGCCTGGAGTCTGAGTCGGGCCGGGGAGCTGTTTTTT.

The chain couples TRBV21-1 to TRBJ2-2; TRBD1, the table's D call, was not compared with the DNA. TRBV21-1 is an annotated pseudogene. The CDR3 runs 14 residues. The CDR3 reads CASSTRDYAGELFF. The CDR3 DNA reads as TGTGCCAGCAGCACCAGGGATTACGCCGGGGAGCTGTTTTTT.